Shown below are 28 T cell receptor beta chains from a single sample sequenced in a study of shared clonotypes between healthy human individuals. Libraries were prepared by immunoSEQ multiplex PCR; TCRdb keeps only in-frame clonotypes and omits some of them. The table has about 690,000 clones, 90% seen once. The sequenced sample consisted of memory CD8+ T cells from PBMCs. The subset is: CD45RO+ cells pooled with CCR7-negative TemRA cells. The receptors originated from a man aged 18 to 29 in good health. Some clones in this sample may be carry-over from other donors' samples.

This rearrangement joins TRBV27 to TRBJ2-7; D is possibly TRBD2 (6 bases). CDR3 length: 14 amino acids. V dropped 0 bases and J dropped 6 bases, with 12 bases sitting between them. CDR1 and CDR2 (germline): MNHEY, SMNVEV (reference sequence). This chain's CDR3 is CASSLSRGSLEQYF. CDR3 DNA: TGTGCCAGCAGTTTATCACGGGGGTCCCTCGAGCAGTACTTC.

J is TRBJ2-1 and V is TRBV19; D may be TRBD2 (6 bases). V lost 5 bases and J lost 9, with 17 bases in between. CDR1 is LNHDA and CDR2 is SQIVND in the germline V gene (reference sequence). The length of the CDR3 is 14 residues. Here the CDR3 reads CASSVTPEGTEQFF. The DNA for the CDR3 is TGTGCCAGTAGTGTCACTCCGGAGGGTACTGAGCAGTTCTTC.

The gene calls are TRBV10-3 and TRBJ2-7, with a weak D call TRBD2 (6 bases). There are 16 residues in the CDR3. CDR1 is ENHRY, CDR2 SYGVKD, per germline. Trimming left V 7 bases short and J 5 bases short, with 24 bases between. This chain's CDR3 is CAIKRGAPGDPDEQYF. The CDR3 region has the DNA TGTGCCATCAAACGAGGGGCTCCGGGGGACCCAGACGAGCAGTACTTC.

With regard to this clone: Relative to the germline gene, one junction end is altered; a read error may explain this. This chain's CDR3 is CATSREGAGASVLTF. For the CDR3, the DNA is TGTGCCACCAGCAGAGAGGGGGCTGGGGCCAGCGTCCTGACTTTC. The chain has TRBV15 and TRBJ2-6; TRBD1 is a possible D gene (6 bases). Looked up from germline, CDR1 is LNHNV and CDR2 is YYDKDF (reference sequence). The CDR3 contains 15 residues.

V and J are TRBV4-3 and TRBJ2-1, with a tentative D call TRBD1 (5 bases). V dropped 4 bases and J dropped 7 bases, with 17 bases sitting between them. The CDR3 covers 15 residues. Germline values: CDR1 LGHNA, CDR2 YSLEER. The CDR3 loop is CASSLDRNSGNEQFF. CDR3 nucleotides: TGCGCCAGCAGCCTAGACAGAAACTCTGGGAATGAGCAGTTCTTC.

This clone was recorded once. The rearrangement uses TRBV28 and TRBJ2-1; 10 bases fit TRBD2. CDR1 is MDHEN, CDR2 SYDVKM, per germline. With 6 bases clipped from V and 0 bases from J, the junction kept 8 bases outside the gene matches. The CDR3 contains 17 residues. The chain's CDR3 is CASRSASGRYSYNEQFF. The CDR3 DNA is TGTGCCAGCAGGTCTGCTAGCGGGAGATACTCCTACAATGAGCAGTTCTTC.

A word on this clone: In the same sample, other DNA sequences code for this CDR3. DNA for the CDR3: TGTGCCAGCAGCGTAGCGGGAGGCCTACAAGAGACCCAGTACTTC. Encoded protein: CASSVAGGLQETQYF. The V gene is TRBV9, the J gene TRBJ2-5; 7 bases are a match to TRBD2. This CDR3 is built from 15 residues. Looked up from germline, CDR1 is SGDLS and CDR2 is YYNGEE. V shed 0 bases and J 2 bases; nucleotides not matched to a gene: 4.

The chain combines TRBV28 with TRBJ2-1, with D perhaps being TRBD1 or TRBD2 (5 bases each). CDR1 is MDHEN and CDR2 is SYDVKM in the germline V gene. The V end was cut by 6 bases, the J end by 6 bases, with 12 bases between. This CDR3 spans 13 amino acids. CDR3 sequence reads: CASSLGVANEQFF. In DNA form, the CDR3 reads TGTGCCAGCAGCCTGGGGGTGGCCAATGAGCAGTTCTTC.

The CDR3 DNA reads TGTGCCAGCAGCAATAGCGGGGAAGCCTACGAGCAGTACTTC. Translated, it gives CASSNSGEAYEQYF. The chain employs TRBV7-9 and TRBJ2-7, with TRBD2 matching over 8 bases. This CDR3 contains 14 residues. The germline gives CDR1 SEHNR, CDR2 FQNEAQ (reference sequence). J gave up 2 bases and V 5 bases, and 5 bases lay outside the gene matches.

This chain joins TRBV15 and TRBJ2-2; perhaps TRBD2 as D (5 bases). V was clipped by 3 bases and J by 1 base, with 15 bases between them. There are 17 residues in the CDR3. CDR1 is LNHNV and CDR2 is YYDKDF in the germline V gene (reference sequence). The CDR3 region has the DNA TGTGCCACCAGCAGGGCCCCAGCGGACTTGAACACCGGGGAGCTGTTTTTT. This sequence encodes CATSRAPADLNTGELFF.

This sequence joins TRBV5-4 and TRBJ2-1; TRBD1 matches 8 bases. This CDR3 has 14 residues. In germline, CDR1 is SGHNT, CDR2 YYREEE (reference sequence). Trimming took 7 bases from V and 2 from J; bases not matched to a gene: 5. CDR3 residues: CASGAGQAYNEQFF. For the CDR3, the DNA is TGTGCCAGCGGGGCGGGACAGGCCTACAATGAGCAGTTCTTC.

The rearrangement uses TRBV11-2 and TRBJ1-2; D gene unclear. This CDR3 spans 15 amino acids. Per the germline V gene, CDR1 is SGHAT and CDR2 is FQNNGV. Trimming removed 5 bases at V and 5 bases at J, with 18 bases between. The CDR3 here is CASSGWAEIGYGYTF. Here the CDR3 DNA reads TGTGCCAGCAGCGGGTGGGCAGAGATAGGATATGGCTACACCTTC.

The CDR3 protein is CASRPGTVSYEQYF. CDR3 DNA: TGTGCCAGCAGGCCCGGGACAGTCTCCTACGAGCAGTACTTC. The chain links TRBV27 to TRBJ2-7; TRBD1 matches 7 bases. There are 14 residues in the CDR3. Germline values: CDR1 MNHEY, CDR2 SMNVEV (reference sequence). Trimming took 6 bases from V and 0 from J; bases not matched to a gene: 5.

The rearrangement joins TRBV19 to TRBJ2-7; TRBD1 or TRBD2 may be the D gene (6 bases each). V was cut by 10 bases and J by 6 bases, with 13 bases left in between. The CDR3 runs to 11 residues. The germline CDR1 and CDR2 sequences are LNHDA and SQIVND (reference sequence). The CDR3: CATSWGAEQYF. CDR3 sequence (DNA): TGTGCCACCTCATGGGGGGCCGAGCAGTACTTC.

This chain connects TRBV15 to TRBJ2-1; 8 bases are a match to TRBD2. The J segment lost 4 bases and the V segment lost 5 bases, leaving 10 bases of the junction unmatched. This CDR3 contains 16 residues. Looked up from germline, CDR1 is LNHNV and CDR2 is YYDKDF (reference sequence). CDR3 in DNA: TGTGCCACCAGCCCAGAAGGGGCGGGGGGATACAATGAGCAGTTCTTC. Protein product: CATSPEGAGGYNEQFF.

This clone was seen only once. The chain couples TRBV5-1 to TRBJ2-2, with 12 bases identical to TRBD2. CDR1 is SGHRS, CDR2 YFSETQ, per germline. The CDR3 has 17 amino acids. J gave up 6 bases and V 1 base, and 7 bases lay outside the gene matches. The CDR3 is CASSLWPSGRAAGELFF. For the CDR3, the DNA is TGCGCCAGCAGCTTGTGGCCTAGCGGGAGGGCCGCCGGGGAGCTGTTTTTT. Complete variable domain (other parts from reference TRBV5-1 and TRBJ2-2): KAGVTQTPRYLIKTRGQQVTLSCSPISGHRSVSWYQQTPGQGLQFLFEYFSETQRNKGNFPGRFSGRQFSNSRSEMNVSTLELGDSALYLCASSLWPSGRAAGELFFGEGSRLTVL.

The chain carries TRBV10-1 and TRBJ1-3, with 11 bases matching TRBD1. The germline V gene has CDR1 WNHNN and CDR2 SYGVQD (reference sequence). This CDR3 has 15 residues. The V segment lost 7 bases and the J segment 4 bases; nucleotides outside the gene matches: 6. DNA of the CDR3: TGCGCCAGCAAGGACAGGGGGCCGGGGGGAAACACCATATATTTT. Residues: CASKDRGPGGNTIYF.

The chain joins TRBV12-5 to TRBJ2-1, with 7 bases fitting TRBD2. The V gene's germline CDR1 is LGHNT and CDR2 FRNRAP. V shed 3 bases, J shed 0 bases, and the junction held 2 bases outside the gene matches. The CDR3 is 15 amino acids. The CDR3 bases are TGTGCTAGTGGTTTCGGCGGGAGCTCCTACAATGAGCAGTTCTTC. As protein: CASGFGGSSYNEQFF. Full variable domain (outside the CDR3, taken from reference TRBV12-5 and TRBJ2-1): DARVTQTPRHKVTEMGQEVTMRCQPILGHNTVFWYRQTMMQGLELLAYFRNRAPLDDSGMPKDRFSAEMPDATLATLKIQPSEPRDSAVYFCASGFGGSSYNEQFFGPGTRLTVL.

The genes are TRBV19 and TRBJ2-7, with D possibly TRBD2 on 5 matching bases. The V end was cut by 4 bases, the J end by 6 bases, with 16 bases between. The CDR3 loop spans 14 amino acids. Germline assignment: CDR1 LNHDA and CDR2 SQIVND (reference sequence). The CDR3, as DNA: TGTGCCAGTAGTACCTCTGGACTTACGCGCGAGCAGTACTTC. Its translation is CASSTSGLTREQYF.

The chain combines TRBV30 with TRBJ2-7; maybe TRBD2 (5 bases). The CDR3 extends over 15 amino acids. The germline gives CDR1 GTSNPN, CDR2 SVGIG (reference sequence). Deletions cut 0 bases from V and 6 bases from J, with 18 bases between. The CDR3 loop is CAWSVWAEGSAEQYF. The CDR3 region has the DNA TGTGCCTGGAGTGTATGGGCAGAGGGATCCGCCGAGCAGTACTTC. The full variable domain, its missing parts supplied by reference TRBV30 and TRBJ2-7, is SQTIHQWPATLVQPVGSPLSLECTVEGTSNPNLYWYRQAAGRGLQLLFYSVGIGQISSEVPQNLSASRPQDRQFILSSKKLLLSDSGFYLCAWSVWAEGSAEQYFGPGTRLTVT.

The chain carries TRBV25-1 and TRBJ2-1; perhaps D is TRBD1 or TRBD2 (6 bases each). The V end was cut by 4 bases, the J end by 1 base, with 11 bases between. This CDR3 comprises 15 residues. From germline, CDR1 is MGHDK and CDR2 SYGVNS. The CDR3 protein is CASSVKGGSYNEQFF. The CDR3 DNA reads TGTGCCAGCAGTGTTAAGGGGGGTTCCTACAATGAGCAGTTCTTC. Variable domain in full (rest from reference TRBV25-1 and TRBJ2-1): EADIYQTPRYLVIGTGKKITLECSQTMGHDKMYWYQQDPGMELHLIHYSYGVNSTEKGDLSSESTVSRIRTEHFPLTLESARPSHTSQYLCASSVKGGSYNEQFFGPGTRLTVL.

This sequence joins TRBV15 and TRBJ1-5; D is unresolved. Germline lookup yields CDR1 LNHNV and CDR2 YYDKDF (reference sequence). The V and J ends lost 3 bases and 2 bases respectively, with 5 bases between them. This CDR3 has 13 residues. The chain's CDR3 is CATSRVGNQPQHF. CDR3 coding DNA: TGTGCCACCAGCAGGGTTGGCAATCAGCCCCAGCATTTT.

The chain recombines TRBV7-2 with TRBJ1-1; no definite D call. The CDR3 runs 15 residues. The germline V gene encodes CDR1 SGHTA and CDR2 FQGNSA. V was clipped by 2 bases and J by 2 bases, with 12 bases between them. The CDR3 spells CASSLITTKNTEAFF. CDR3 sequence (DNA): TGTGCCAGCAGCTTAATAACGACCAAAAACACTGAAGCTTTCTTT.

V is TRBV7-9 and J is TRBJ1-1; 8 nucleotides align to TRBD1. The germline CDR1 and CDR2 sequences are SEHNR and FQNEAQ (reference sequence). V gave up 2 bases and J gave up 1 base; unmatched junction bases: 6. CDR3 length: 16 residues. The chain's CDR3 is CASSLPGTGWNTEAFF. DNA of the CDR3: TGTGCCAGCAGCTTACCAGGGACAGGCTGGAACACTGAAGCTTTCTTT.

V usage is TRBV27 and J usage is TRBJ1-5, with 10 bases lining up with TRBD1. Trimming cost V 5 bases and J 0 bases; bases outside gene matches: 13. The CDR3 sequence is 19 residues long. In germline, CDR1 is MNHEY, CDR2 SMNVEV (reference sequence). The CDR3 region has the DNA TGTGCCAGCAGTCCCAGGGACAGGGGATGGGAGTATAGCAATCAGCCCCAGCATTTT. Protein sequence: CASSPRDRGWEYSNQPQHF.

The J gene is TRBJ2-2, the V gene TRBV29-1; D may be TRBD2 (5 bases). The germline V and J ends were trimmed by 8 bases and 7 bases, with 14 bases remaining between them. Germline CDR1 is SQVTM and CDR2 is ANQGSEA. The CDR3 extends over 12 amino acids. The CDR3 sequence is CSMKMDFGELFF. The CDR3 DNA reads as TGCAGCATGAAGATGGACTTCGGGGAGCTGTTTTTT.

This clone has a handful of counts. This chain connects TRBV5-6 to TRBJ1-2, with D hard to call. Germline V gene data show CDR1 as SGHDT and CDR2 as YYEEEE. V was cut by 4 bases and J by 1 base, with 8 bases left in between. This CDR3 is 13 amino acids long. CDR3 in DNA: TGTGCCAGCAGCCCCGGAATTAACTATGGCTACACCTTC. Amino acid sequence: CASSPGINYGYTF.

This clone was picked up one time. The genes are TRBV10-2 and TRBJ2-3, with D maybe TRBD2 (6 bases). The CDR3 has 15 amino acids. The V end was cut by 4 bases, the J end by 4 bases, with 15 bases between. The germline V gene encodes CDR1 WSHSY and CDR2 SAAADI. DNA of the CDR3: TGCGCCAGCAGTGCGCCGGGAGAGCGTGCAGATACGCAGTATTTT. It translates to CASSAPGERADTQYF.